One and the same sample provided the 17 T cell receptor beta chains below, sequenced in a study of blood T cell repertoires in COVID-19. Clones were read by immunoSEQ multiplex PCR, and TCRdb kept only the in-frame ones, dropping some. The table has about 140,000 clones, about 82% seen once. Source material: peripheral blood. All receptors come from an elderly woman with active or convalescent COVID-19.

The rearrangement links TRBV2 to TRBJ2-1; possibly TRBD1 for D (5 bases). Trimming shortened V by 6 bases and J by 5 bases, and 5 bases separated the two germline ends. CDR1 is SNHLY and CDR2 is FYNNEI in the germline V gene. The CDR3 is 11 residues long. For the CDR3, the DNA is TGTGCCAGCAGCAGGGACAATGAGCAGTTCTTC. This gives the protein CASSRDNEQFF.

The rearrangement uses TRBV28 and TRBJ1-2; maybe TRBD1 (6 bases). Per the germline V gene, CDR1 is MDHEN and CDR2 is SYDVKM. The V and J ends lost 3 bases and 4 bases respectively, with 9 bases between them. The length of the CDR3 is 13 residues. The CDR3 DNA reads as TGTGCCAGCAGTTTCGGCAGGGGCTATGGCTACACCTTC. It encodes CASSFGRGYGYTF.

This clone appeared a single time. The chain combines TRBV5-8 with TRBJ2-2; 10 nucleotides match TRBD1. This CDR3 is built from 17 residues. Germline trimming cut 1 base from V and 4 bases from J; bases unmatched to any gene: 7. Looked up from germline, CDR1 is SGHTS and CDR2 is YDEGEE. The CDR3 reads CASSLPRQGAVTGELFF. The CDR3 nucleotides are TGTGCCAGCAGCTTGCCTCGACAGGGGGCGGTCACCGGGGAGCTGTTTTTT.

In its sample, this clone was seen a few times. V gene TRBV6-6 combines with J gene TRBJ1-5, with 9 bases lining up with TRBD1. The germline V gene has CDR1 MNHNY and CDR2 SVGAGI (reference sequence). With 5 bases clipped from V and 5 bases from J, the junction kept 13 bases outside the gene matches. The CDR3 runs to 17 residues. CDR3 amino acids: CASSRTGTGLKDQPQHF. The CDR3 DNA reads as TGTGCCAGCAGTCGAACCGGGACAGGGTTGAAGGATCAGCCCCAGCATTTT.

V usage is TRBV5-4 and J usage is TRBJ1-4; D remains ambiguous. Trimming left V 3 bases short and J 4 bases short, with 10 bases between. The germline CDR1 and CDR2 sequences are SGHNT and YYREEE (reference sequence). CDR3 length: 14 residues. DNA for the CDR3: TGTGCCAGCAGCTCTGGACTGATTAATGAAAAACTGTTTTTT. Its translation is CASSSGLINEKLFF.

Only a few counts were recorded for this clone. The chain joins TRBV7-3 to TRBJ1-2; 7 nucleotides agree with TRBD1. V was clipped by 5 bases and J by 4 bases; unmatched bases: 1. This CDR3 region has 12 residues. Germline CDR1 and CDR2: SGHTA and FQGTGA. CDR3 nucleotide sequence: TGTGCCAGCAGCCGACAGGGCTATGGCTACACCTTC. It encodes CASSRQGYGYTF. Combining the CDR3 with reference TRBV7-3 and TRBJ1-2 gives the whole variable domain GAGVSQTPSNKVTEKGKYVELRCDPISGHTALYWYRQSLGQGPEFLIYFQGTGAADDSGLPNDRFFAVRPEGSVSTLKIQRTERGDSAVYLCASSRQGYGYTFGSGTRLTVV.

This clone was observed a handful of times. Within the sample, other DNA sequences also encode this same CDR3. CDR3 DNA: TGTGCCAGCTCACCAGGGCAGGGGAGTCAGCCCCAGCATTTT. Its translation is CASSPGQGSQPQHF. This chain joins TRBV18 and TRBJ1-5; tentative D call: TRBD1 (6 bases). Trimming pared 2 bases from V and 6 bases from J, leaving 11 bases between. CDR1 is KGHSH and CDR2 is LQKENI in the germline V gene. CDR3 length: 14 amino acids.

This chain links TRBV15 with TRBJ2-1; 9 positions match TRBD1. Trimming took 7 bases from V and 5 from J; bases not matched to a gene: 6. The CDR3 runs to 14 residues. The germline V gene has CDR1 LNHNV and CDR2 YYDKDF (reference sequence). CDR3 coding DNA: TGTGCCACCAACTCGGGACAGGGACACAATGAGCAGTTCTTC. Amino acid sequence: CATNSGQGHNEQFF.

V and J are TRBV28 and TRBJ1-2; 7 bases fit TRBD1. The ends lost 6 bases at V and 7 bases at J; junction bases unmatched: 11. This CDR3 spans 14 amino acids. Germline CDR1 is MDHEN and CDR2 is SYDVKM. CDR3 loop: CASSLRGPGVGYTF. The CDR3 bases are TGTGCCAGCAGCCTTAGGGGGCCCGGGGTTGGCTACACCTTC.

This chain joins TRBV6-5 and TRBJ1-4, with D uncertain. The V gene's germline CDR1 is MNHEY and CDR2 SVGAGI. The V and J ends lost 3 bases and 0 bases respectively, with 11 bases between them. This CDR3 comprises 16 residues. CDR3 amino acids: CASSYSLPPTNEKLFF. The CDR3 coding sequence is TGTGCCAGCAGTTATTCTCTCCCCCCAACTAATGAAAAACTGTTTTTT.

This CDR3 is CASSYPGTSGTDTQYF. The CDR3, as DNA: TGTGCCAGCAGCTACCCCGGGACTAGCGGAACAGATACGCAGTATTTT. The chain is built from TRBV5-6 and TRBJ2-3; 11 nucleotides match TRBD2. The CDR3 extends over 16 amino acids. With V trimmed by 3 bases and J by 3 bases, 6 bases remained unmatched. Per germline, CDR1 SGHDT and CDR2 YYEEEE.

The rearrangement joins TRBV19 to TRBJ1-1; D is possibly TRBD1 (6 bases). The CDR3 loop spans 14 amino acids. Germline V gives CDR1 LNHDA, CDR2 SQIVND (reference sequence). Trimming removed 3 bases from V and 4 bases from J, with 12 bases in between. The CDR3 reads CASSIQGRVTEAFF. CDR3 nucleotides: TGTGCCAGTAGTATCCAGGGGCGGGTCACTGAAGCTTTCTTT.

V gene TRBV7-2 combines with J gene TRBJ1-6; 7 nucleotides align to TRBD1. CDR3 length: 17 residues. Germline V CDR1 and CDR2: SGHTA, FQGNSA. Losses at the gene ends were 4 bases for V and 6 bases for J; bases not matched to a gene: 12. CDR3 sequence reads: CASSSTRARQGNSPLHF. CDR3 in DNA: TGTGCCAGCAGCTCAACCCGCGCCAGACAGGGTAATTCACCCCTCCACTTT.

This clone was picked up many times. The chain combines TRBV19 with TRBJ2-3; D ambiguous. V lost 3 bases and J 3 bases, leaving 7 bases between the germline ends. The germline gives CDR1 LNHDA, CDR2 SQIVND (reference sequence). The length of the CDR3 is 13 residues. CDR3 DNA: TGTGCCAGTAGTATTCGTCCTACAGATACGCAGTATTTT. Amino acids: CASSIRPTDTQYF.

This chain links TRBV19 with TRBJ1-2; D uncertain. The CDR3 is made up of 13 amino acids. The V end lost 8 bases, the J end lost 2 bases, and 12 bases lay between the germline ends. Germline V gene sequence: CDR1 LNHDA, CDR2 SQIVND (reference sequence). CDR3 region: CASAPTGNYGYTF. CDR3 nucleotide sequence: TGTGCCAGTGCCCCGACTGGAAACTATGGCTACACCTTC.

The CDR3 spells CASSPGSHRSGDGYTF. The CDR3 region has the DNA TGTGCCAGTAGCCCTGGGTCCCACAGGTCCGGTGATGGCTACACCTTC. The V call is TRBV19, the J call TRBJ1-2; tentative D call: TRBD1 (5 bases). Looked up from germline, CDR1 is LNHDA and CDR2 is SQIVND (reference sequence). Between the trimmed V and J ends, which lost 6 bases and 6 bases, there was a span of 23 bases. The CDR3 runs 16 residues.

This chain connects TRBV7-2 to TRBJ2-1, with TRBD1 identical over 11 bases. The CDR3 contains 16 residues. The J segment lost 6 bases and the V segment lost 0 bases, leaving 4 bases of the junction unmatched. From germline, CDR1 is SGHTA and CDR2 FQGNSA. The CDR3, as DNA: TGTGCCAGCAGCTTAGCCCCCGGGACAGGGGGCAATGAGCAGTTCTTC. This translates into CASSLAPGTGGNEQFF.